The rows below give T cell receptor beta chains drawn from one sample of a study of PD-1 blockade in classical Hodgkin lymphoma. TCRdb's copy holds only in-frame clones and misses some; the assay was immunoSEQ multiplex PCR. The repertoire includes 25,000 to 30,000 clones, almost 85% of them detected once, and 11% sits in the top ten. Sample: peripheral blood mononuclear cells (PBMCs), taken before the second cycle of nivolumab. The receptor source for this set is a human donor with classical Hodgkin lymphoma. Both conserved end residues are part of each CDR3. D genes are given only for firm matches. A row's size may be missing; if present it is once, few, many or a size class.

abundance,v_gene,d_gene,j_gene,CDR3aa,CDR3nt
once,TRBV4-3,-,TRBJ2-2,CASSQDYSLNTGELFF,TGCGCCAGCAGCCAAGATTACAGCCTGAACACCGGGGAGCTGTTTTTT
-,TRBV6-1,-,TRBJ2-7,CAISGQRPNEQYF,TGTGCCATCAGCGGACAGAGACCCAACGAGCAGTACTTC
few,TRBV4-3,TRBD2,TRBJ2-7,CASSPGGGNFYEQYF,TGCGCCAGCAGCCCGGGAGGCGGAAACTTCTACGAGCAGTACTTC
-,TRBV11-2,-,TRBJ2-3,CASSLVPFTDTQYF,TGTGCCAGCAGCTTAGTTCCGTTCACAGATACGCAGTATTTT
-,TRBV6-5,TRBD2,TRBJ2-1,CASSYGLGTYNEQFF,TGTGCCAGCAGTTACGGACTAGGGACTTACAATGAGCAGTTCTTC
once,TRBV18,-,TRBJ1-1,CASSPPRTGEAFF,TGTGCCAGCTCACCACCGAGAACAGGTGAAGCTTTCTTT
-,TRBV5-1,TRBD2,TRBJ2-1,CASSLLDPGLEAHNEQFF,TGCGCCAGCAGCTTGTTGGACCCGGGACTAGAGGCCCACAATGAGCAGTTCTTC
few,TRBV28,TRBD1,TRBJ1-5,CASSMGQGGNQPQHF,TGTGCCAGCAGCATGGGACAGGGAGGCAATCAGCCCCAGCATTTT
few,TRBV28,TRBD1,TRBJ1-2,CASSLRGRGLGYTF,TGTGCCAGCAGTTTAAGGGGAAGGGGGCTTGGCTACACCTTC
-,TRBV5-8,-,TRBJ2-7,CASSFGLEQYF,TGTGCCAGCAGCTTCGGACTCGAGCAGTACTTC
medium-sized,TRBV19,-,TRBJ2-7,CASSIATGEGYEQYF,TGTGCCAGTAGTATAGCGACAGGGGAGGGCTACGAGCAGTACTTC